Below, 23 T cell receptor beta chains from the same sample are listed, as sequenced in a study of CD8 T cells in Susac syndrome. The authors reverse transcribed roughly 0.5 to 1 ug RNA with random hexamers. TCRdb ran MiXCR on the immunoSEQ multiplex PCR reads and lists one entry per CDR3 protein. The sample has about 210,000 distinct CDR3 sequences, about 94% seen once. Sequencing was done on a sample of CD4+ T cells from PBMCs. These receptor sequences come from a human donor with Susac syndrome.

The chain carries TRBV20-1 and TRBJ2-7, with 11 bases matching TRBD2. V lost 6 bases, J lost 3 bases, and 7 bases stayed unmatched. Germline lookup yields CDR1 DFQATT and CDR2 SNEGSKA (reference sequence). This CDR3 comprises 14 residues. Here the CDR3 DNA reads TGCAGTGCCCACCCCCTAGCGGGGGGCTACGAGCAGTACTTC. Protein: CSAHPLAGGYEQYF.

V usage is TRBV6-2 or TRBV6-3 and J usage is TRBJ1-1; D gene ambiguous. V lost 2 bases and J lost 4, with 14 bases in between. Germline V CDR1 and CDR2: MNHEY, SVGEGT. This CDR3 is 15 amino acids long. For the CDR3, the DNA is TGTGCCAGCAGTTACGAGGACCTTTCGGGCACTGAAGCTTTCTTT. Translation gives CASSYEDLSGTEAFF.

The chain has TRBV5-1 and TRBJ2-1, with a weak D call TRBD2 (6 bases). The CDR3 loop spans 15 amino acids. The ends were cut back, 4 bases at V and 6 bases at J, with 17 bases in the middle. CDR1 is SGHRS and CDR2 is YFSETQ in the germline V gene. The DNA for the CDR3 is TGCGCCAGCAGCGTCGGGACTCGGGATGGCAATGAGCAGTTCTTC. It yields the protein CASSVGTRDGNEQFF.

The chain links TRBV20-1 to TRBJ2-4, with 8 bases aligning to TRBD2. Germline-derived CDR1 and CDR2 are DFQATT and SNEGSKA (reference sequence). V gave up 8 bases and J gave up 1 base; unmatched junction bases: 7. This CDR3 has 14 amino acids. CDR3 protein: CSSRGGAAKNIQYF. Written as DNA, the CDR3 is TGCAGTTCCCGGGGGGGGGCCGCCAAAAACATTCAGTACTTC.

The chain recombines TRBV20-1 with TRBJ2-3; D gene uncertain. Trimming took 5 bases from V and 2 from J, leaving 11 bases between them. CDR3 size: 13 residues. Germline CDR1 is DFQATT and CDR2 is SNEGSKA (reference sequence). The CDR3 DNA sequence: TGCAGTGCTCTCTCTGGTGCCACAGATACGCAGTATTTT. Its protein product is CSALSGATDTQYF.

This chain uses TRBV7-2 with TRBJ2-5; TRBD2 matches at 8 bases. Germline trimming cut 7 bases from V and 6 bases from J; bases unmatched to any gene: 7. This CDR3 has 13 residues. The V gene's germline CDR1 is SGHTA and CDR2 FQGNSA. CDR3 amino acids: CASTRGGLQTQYF. CDR3 sequence (DNA): TGTGCCAGCACCCGGGGGGGGCTACAGACCCAGTACTTC. Complete variable domain (other parts from reference TRBV7-2 and TRBJ2-5): GAGVSQSPSNKVTEKGKDVELRCDPISGHTALYWYRQSLGQGLEFLIYFQGNSAPDKSGLPSDRFSAERTGGSVSTLTIQRTQQEDSAVYLCASTRGGLQTQYFGPGTRLLVL.

The chain links TRBV6-1 to TRBJ2-3; TRBD1 or TRBD2 may be the D gene (5 bases each). Trimming took off 7 bases at V and 4 bases at J, with 18 bases between the two ends. The CDR3 runs 15 residues. The germline CDR1 and CDR2 sequences are MNHNS and SASEGT. CDR3 nucleotide sequence: TGTGCCAGCACCCCGGGACGACTGAGCGCAGATACGCAGTATTTT. Its protein product is CASTPGRLSADTQYF.

V gene TRBV6-6 combines with J gene TRBJ1-1; the D gene is possibly TRBD1 (5 bases). CDR1 and CDR2 from the germline V gene are MNHNY and SVGAGI (reference sequence). The length of the CDR3 is 15 residues. Between the trimmed V and J ends, which lost 2 bases and 3 bases, there was a span of 13 bases. The CDR3 DNA follows: TGTGCCAGCAGTTACCAGACAGCCCGGGACACTGAAGCTTTCTTT. Its translation: CASSYQTARDTEAFF.

This rearrangement joins TRBV20-1 to TRBJ1-1, with 7 bases identical to TRBD1. The CDR3 spans 12 residues. Germline trimming cut 6 bases from V and 6 bases from J; bases unmatched to any gene: 7. Germline V gene sequence: CDR1 DFQATT, CDR2 SNEGSKA (reference sequence). The CDR3 sequence is CSARQGSSEAFF. As DNA, the CDR3 is TGCAGTGCGAGACAGGGAAGTTCTGAAGCTTTCTTT.

This sequence joins TRBV5-1 and TRBJ2-5; 7 nucleotides match TRBD1. Losses at the gene ends were 0 bases for V and 2 bases for J; bases not matched to a gene: 10. This CDR3 region has 17 residues. From germline, CDR1 is SGHRS and CDR2 YFSETQ. CDR3 residues: CASSLVGVGGGQETQYF. The CDR3 nucleotides are TGCGCCAGCAGCTTGGTTGGAGTAGGGGGCGGACAAGAGACCCAGTACTTC.

The J gene is TRBJ2-1, the V gene TRBV29-1, with 10 bases that match TRBD2. J gave up 2 bases and V 2 bases, and 9 bases lay outside the gene matches. Germline assignment: CDR1 SQVTM and CDR2 ANQGSEA. The CDR3 has 17 amino acids. As DNA, the CDR3 is TGCAGCGTTGAAACGACTAGCGGGTCGGTGACCTACAATGAGCAGTTCTTC. Translating gives CSVETTSGSVTYNEQFF.

The chain employs TRBV18 and TRBJ2-4, with D possibly called TRBD1 or TRBD2 (6 bases each). CDR3 length equals 17 residues. Trimming cost V 3 bases and J 4 bases, with 19 bases left between them. Germline assignment: CDR1 KGHSH and CDR2 LQKENI. The CDR3 reads CASSPMRQEGIKNIQYF. In nucleotides, the CDR3 is TGTGCCAGCTCACCGATGAGACAGGAGGGAATTAAAAACATTCAGTACTTC. Full variable domain (missing parts from reference TRBV18 and TRBJ2-4): NAGVMQNPRHLVRRRGQEARLRCSPMKGHSHVYWYRQLPEEGLKFMVYLQKENIIDESGMPKERFSAEFPKEGPSILRIQQVVRGDSAAYFCASSPMRQEGIKNIQYFGAGTRLSVL.

The chain has TRBV19 and TRBJ1-2; 8 nucleotides match TRBD1. J lost 5 bases, V lost 5 bases, and 13 bases had no gene match. The CDR3 is 16 amino acids. Per the germline V gene, CDR1 is LNHDA and CDR2 is SQIVND (reference sequence). The chain's CDR3 is CASSPRPDRALYGYTF. CDR3 nucleotide sequence: TGTGCCAGTAGTCCTCGTCCGGACAGGGCTCTATATGGCTACACCTTC.

This sequence joins TRBV10-3 and TRBJ1-1; D unclear. The CDR3 extends over 13 amino acids. Deletions cut 2 bases from V and 3 bases from J, with 7 bases between. Germline loops: CDR1 ENHRY, CDR2 SYGVKD. The CDR3 DNA follows: TGTGCCATCAGTGAGGAAAGGGACACTGAAGCTTTCTTT. Residues: CAISEERDTEAFF.

J is TRBJ2-3 and V is TRBV6-5; a weak D match, TRBD2 (5 bases). This CDR3 has 12 amino acids. CDR1 is MNHEY and CDR2 is SVGAGI in the germline V gene. The V gene lost 6 bases and the J gene lost 1 base, with 5 bases spanning the gap. For the CDR3, the DNA is TGTGCCAGCAGGAGGGGCACAGATACGCAGTATTTT. Amino acids: CASRRGTDTQYF.

This chain links TRBV24-1 with TRBJ2-4; D remains unclear. The length of the CDR3 is 16 residues. Per germline, CDR1 KGHDR and CDR2 SFDVKD. V lost 4 bases to trimming and J lost 0 bases, with 12 bases between them. DNA of the CDR3: TGTGCCACCAGTGACTCGGCGACTCTAGCCAAAAACATTCAGTACTTC. The encoded protein is CATSDSATLAKNIQYF.

CDR3 bases: TGCAGCGCCGTAGAGGACAGGAGTAATAAAGCTTTCTTT. It yields the protein CSAVEDRSNKAFF. The rearrangement uses TRBV29-1 and TRBJ1-1; 7 positions match TRBD1. CDR3 length: 13 amino acids. V was clipped by 7 bases and J by 9 bases; unmatched bases: 14. The germline gives CDR1 SQVTM, CDR2 ANQGSEA.

To note about this clonotype: At one end, the junction sequence differs from germline, possibly due to a read error. This rearrangement joins TRBV18 to TRBJ2-1, with TRBD1 matching over 7 bases. The CDR3 is 13 residues long. Germline CDR1 and CDR2: KGHSH and LQKENI. CDR3 region: CASSPDASDRECF. For the CDR3, the DNA is TGTGCCAGCTCACCTGATGCTAGTGACAGGGAATGCTTC.

This clonotype appeared a single time. CDR3 in amino acids: CASSVTSNEQFF. The CDR3 region has the DNA TGTGCCAGCAGCGTGACTAGCAATGAGCAGTTCTTC. The rearrangement uses TRBV9 and TRBJ2-1; the D gene is possibly TRBD2 (6 bases). CDR1 and CDR2 from the germline V gene are SGDLS and YYNGEE. The ends were cut back, 2 bases at V and 6 bases at J, with 6 bases in the middle. The CDR3 is 12 amino acids.

This clonotype was observed a single time. This rearrangement joins TRBV7-8 to TRBJ2-7; D possibly corresponds to TRBD1 (6 bases). This CDR3 is 14 amino acids long. CDR1 and CDR2 (germline): SGHVS, FQNEAQ. Trimming cost V 2 bases and J 3 bases, with 11 bases left between them. The DNA for the CDR3 is TGTGCCAGCAGCTTATCGGGACACAACTACGAGCAGTACTTC. Amino acids: CASSLSGHNYEQYF.

This rearrangement joins TRBV20-1 to TRBJ2-7; maybe TRBD1 (5 bases). V lost 2 bases to trimming and J lost 4 bases, with 18 bases between them. The CDR3 spans 15 residues. CDR1 DFQATT and CDR2 SNEGSKA come from the germline V gene (reference sequence). CDR3 sequence reads: CSARLGSMGLYEQYF. Written as DNA, the CDR3 is TGCAGTGCTAGACTGGGGTCCATGGGGCTGTACGAGCAGTACTTC.

The gene calls are TRBV5-4 and TRBJ1-1, with D possibly TRBD1 on 5 matching bases. CDR1 SGHNT and CDR2 YYREEE come from the germline V gene (reference sequence). Trimming cost V 5 bases and J 2 bases, with 10 bases left between them. The CDR3 consists of 13 residues. The CDR3 DNA reads TGTGCCAGCAGGAAGGGGTTAAACACTGAAGCTTTCTTT. Its translation is CASRKGLNTEAFF.

This sequence joins TRBV20-1 and TRBJ2-2, with unresolved D. The length of the CDR3 is 16 residues. The germline V gene encodes CDR1 DFQATT and CDR2 SNEGSKA (reference sequence). V lost 0 bases and J lost 1, with 12 bases in between. Here the CDR3 reads CSARDHQRLNTGELFF. As DNA, the CDR3 is TGCAGTGCTAGAGATCATCAGCGACTGAACACCGGGGAGCTGTTTTTT.